This is a list of T cell receptor beta chains from one sample in a study of OX40 agonist ivuxolimab in advanced cancers. This table comes from immunoSEQ multiplex PCR, and its TCRdb copy is limited to in-frame clones, with some not included. This sample yields fewer than 100,000 clones, of which 83% are seen a single time; under 0.8% belongs to the top ten. The source was CD4+ or CD8+ T cells sorted from blood, collected in a trial of the OX40 agonist ivuxolimab. The origin of the receptors is an adult with an advanced solid tumor such as melanoma, head and neck, liver or kidney cancer. Both conserved end residues are part of each CDR3. Fields, in order: D gene, V gene, clone size, J gene, CDR3 protein, CDR3 DNA. The D gene is left open where the match is weak. Where a row states a size, it is once, few, many or the class of an expanded clone; other rows omit it.

.	TRBV28	.	TRBJ2-1	CASASPGAYMAEQFF	TGTGCCAGCGCATCCCCGGGAGCCTATATGGCTGAGCAGTTCTTC
.	TRBV29-1	few	TRBJ1-5	CSVVDSSYSNQPQHF	TGCAGCGTTGTGGACAGTTCATATAGCAATCAGCCCCAGCATTTT
TRBD2	TRBV6-6	.	TRBJ2-7	CASSGTSGSYEQYF	TGTGCCAGCAGTGGGACTAGCGGGTCCTACGAGCAGTACTTC
TRBD2	TRBV19	.	TRBJ2-1	CASSPIAGVYNEQFF	TGTGCCAGTAGTCCCATAGCGGGGGTCTACAATGAGCAGTTCTTC
TRBD2	TRBV5-4	.	TRBJ2-7	CASSRLAGGSYEQYF	TGTGCCAGCAGCAGGCTAGCGGGAGGGTCCTACGAGCAGTACTTC
.	TRBV5-6	few	TRBJ2-1	CASSSGTLLAVF	TGTGCCAGCAGCTCCGGGACCCTACTCGCAGTCTTC
.	TRBV28	.	TRBJ1-3	CASTPTPGISGNTIYF	TGTGCCAGCACACCAACCCCTGGGATCTCTGGAAACACCATATATTTT
TRBD1	TRBV28	.	TRBJ1-2	CASSLSPRTGTLNYGYTF	TGTGCCAGCAGTTTAAGCCCTCGGACAGGGACTCTCAACTATGGCTACACCTTC
.	TRBV5-1	.	TRBJ1-1	CASSQDSGNTEAFF	TGCGCCAGCAGCCAAGACAGCGGGAACACTGAAGCTTTCTTT
TRBD2	TRBV6-5	.	TRBJ2-3	CASSQTSGTQYF	TGTGCCAGCAGTCAAACTAGCGGGACGCAGTATTTT
.	TRBV7-9	.	TRBJ2-1	CASSTDNSYNEQFF	TGTGCCAGCAGCACAGACAACTCCTACAATGAGCAGTTCTTC
TRBD2	TRBV5-1	once	TRBJ2-1	CASSLRAGDGEQFF	TGCGCCAGCAGCTTGCGAGCGGGAGATGGTGAGCAGTTCTTC
TRBD2	TRBV6-5	.	TRBJ2-7	CASSYSTSGTYEQYF	TGTGCCAGCAGTTACTCGACTAGCGGGACCTACGAGCAGTACTTC
TRBD1	TRBV19	.	TRBJ1-5	CASSASRGRGQPQHF	TGTGCCAGTAGTGCCTCCAGGGGGCGCGGTCAGCCCCAGCATTTT
.	TRBV2	.	TRBJ1-1	CATSRSLNTEAFF	TGTGCCACCTCCCGGAGCCTGAACACTGAAGCTTTCTTT
.	TRBV18	few	TRBJ2-7	CASSPGGYEQYF	TGTGCCAGCTCACCGGGCGGGTACGAGCAGTACTTC
.	TRBV30	few	TRBJ1-4	CAWSVWGSVGTTNEKLFF	TGTGCCTGGAGTGTATGGGGGTCGGTGGGAACAACTAATGAAAAACTGTTTTTT
.	TRBV7-2	.	TRBJ2-5	CASSLVETQYF	TGTGCCAGCAGCTTAGTCGAGACCCAGTACTTC
.	TRBV6-5	.	TRBJ2-3	CASSYRLQGDTQYF	TGTGCCAGCAGTTACAGGCTTCAAGGGGATACGCAGTATTTT
.	TRBV30	.	TRBJ2-3	CAWVRASTDTQYF	TGTGCCTGGGTGCGGGCCAGCACAGATACGCAGTATTTT
.	TRBV5-1	.	TRBJ2-2	CASSLPTGELFF	TGCGCCAGCAGCCTACCTACCGGGGAGCTGTTTTTT
.	TRBV7-2	.	TRBJ1-2	CASRETASYDGYTF	TGTGCCAGCCGAGAGACAGCCTCCTACGATGGCTACACCTTC
.	TRBV18	once	TRBJ2-5	CASSPPRTTTGETQYF	TGTGCCAGCTCACCTCCCAGGACAACGACGGGGGAGACCCAGTACTTC
TRBD1	TRBV18	.	TRBJ2-2	CASSPQDRGSVTGELFF	TGTGCCAGCTCACCACAGGACAGGGGGTCCGTCACCGGGGAGCTGTTTTTT
.	TRBV10-3	.	TRBJ1-1	CAISEGDPMNTEAFF	TGTGCCATCAGTGAAGGGGACCCCATGAACACTGAAGCTTTCTTT
.	TRBV20-1	few	TRBJ1-6	CSAVGDSPLHF	TGCAGTGCCGTGGGGGATTCACCCCTCCACTTT
TRBD2	TRBV7-2	.	TRBJ2-5	CASTLGGGGVKTQYF	TGTGCCAGCACCCTAGGGGGCGGGGGGGTGAAGACCCAGTACTTC
.	TRBV6-6	.	TRBJ2-5	CASSDSGGRETQYF	TGTGCCAGCAGCGATTCCGGGGGTAGAGAGACCCAGTACTTC
TRBD1	TRBV7-9	.	TRBJ1-4	CASSARQGNAEKLFF	TGTGCCAGCAGCGCCCGACAGGGGAATGCTGAAAAACTGTTTTTT
TRBD1	TRBV7-9	.	TRBJ2-7	CASSRQGADEQYF	TGTGCCAGCAGCCGACAGGGGGCGGACGAGCAGTACTTC
.	TRBV2	.	TRBJ2-5	CASDQGPEGETQYF	TGTGCCAGCGATCAGGGGCCGGAGGGAGAGACCCAGTACTTC
TRBD1	TRBV2	.	TRBJ1-5	CVSSGNRGAGQPQHF	TGTGTCAGCAGTGGGAACAGGGGGGCGGGCCAGCCCCAGCATTTT
TRBD1	TRBV5-6	.	TRBJ1-2	CASSQGATGVGYTF	TGTGCCAGCAGCCAAGGGGCCACAGGGGTCGGCTACACCTTC
.	TRBV7-2	.	TRBJ2-3	CASSFQGPGTDTQYF	TGTGCCAGCAGCTTTCAGGGCCCGGGCACAGATACGCAGTATTTT
TRBD2	TRBV2	.	TRBJ2-1	CASSASGPPGSEQFF	TGTGCCAGCAGTGCTAGCGGTCCTCCCGGTAGTGAGCAGTTCTTC
TRBD2	TRBV11-2	.	TRBJ2-1	CASSLVASGSKGEQFF	TGTGCCAGCAGCTTAGTAGCTAGCGGGAGTAAGGGTGAGCAGTTCTTC
.	TRBV14	.	TRBJ2-6	CASSQDKAGAGANVLTF	TGTGCCAGCAGCCAAGATAAGGCAGGGGCTGGGGCCAACGTCCTGACTTTC
TRBD2	TRBV27	.	TRBJ2-1	CASSRTSGSPPEQFF	TGTGCCAGCAGCCGGACTAGCGGGAGCCCGCCCGAGCAGTTCTTC
.	TRBV18	once	TRBJ1-3	CASSPTRSGNTIYF	TGTGCCAGCTCACCGACCCGCTCTGGAAACACCATATATTTT
TRBD1	TRBV25-1	.	TRBJ2-1	CASSVAGGAYNEQFF	TGTGCCAGCAGTGTGGCAGGGGGTGCCTACAATGAGCAGTTCTTC
TRBD1	TRBV19	.	TRBJ2-5	CASSIRRAGGDETQYF	TGTGCCAGTAGTATAAGAAGGGCAGGGGGCGACGAGACCCAGTACTTC